Listed below are T cell receptor beta chains from one sample, sequenced in a study of CD8+CD57+ T cells in acquired aplastic anemia. MiXCR was run by TCRdb on the reads, yielding one entry per CDR3 protein. The repertoire holds 150,000 or so distinct CDR3 sequences, with about 50% as singletons. The sample was sorted CD4+, CD8+, or CD8+CD57+ T cells (not recorded which) from PBMCs. The receptors were sampled from a human donor with aplastic anemia. Each CDR3 is given with its conserved first and last residue. D genes are given only for firm matches. Not all rows give a size; the values are once, few, many and, for expanded clones, a class.

TRBV10-2	.	once	TRBJ2-7	CASSEWETGDYEQYF	TGCGCCAGCAGTGAATGGGAGACAGGAGACTACGAGCAGTACTTC
TRBV5-6	.	.	TRBJ2-3	CASSFGGGTDTQYF	TGTGCCAGCAGCTTCGGTGGGGGCACAGATACGCAGTATTTT
TRBV19	TRBD1	.	TRBJ1-6	CASSATGRGGSRGNSPLHF	TGTGCCAGTAGTGCAACGGGGCGAGGGGGCAGCCGAGGAAATTCACCCCTCCACTTT
TRBV5-1	.	.	TRBJ2-7	CASSADNSYEQYF	TGCGCCAGCAGCGCGGACAACTCCTACGAGCAGTACTTC
TRBV15	.	.	TRBJ1-4	CATSRGPEEKLFF	TGTGCCACCAGCAGAGGGCCAGAGGAAAAACTGTTTTTT
TRBV29-1	TRBD1	.	TRBJ1-1	CSVEAMTGGWLGGTEAFF	TGCAGCGTTGAAGCTATGACAGGGGGCTGGCTTGGGGGCACTGAAGCTTTCTTT
TRBV10-3	.	once	TRBJ1-5	CAISVLGTEQPQHF	TGTGCCATCAGTGTCCTGGGGACGGAACAGCCCCAGCATTTT
TRBV7-6	.	many	TRBJ2-1	CASSTAGQNNNEQFF	TGTGCCAGCAGCACGGCGGGACAGAATAACAATGAGCAGTTCTTC
TRBV29-1	TRBD1	.	TRBJ2-1	CSVRDRGSYNEQFF	TGCAGCGTTAGGGACAGGGGGAGCTACAATGAGCAGTTCTTC
TRBV24-1	TRBD1	.	TRBJ1-2	CATSDPRTGDYGYTF	TGTGCCACCAGTGATCCAAGGACAGGGGACTATGGCTACACCTTC
TRBV10-2	TRBD1	many	TRBJ2-7	CASSESRAGGNEQYF	TGCGCCAGCAGTGAGTCGAGGGCAGGGGGCAACGAGCAGTACTTC
TRBV2	.	.	TRBJ1-1	CASSQSRGTEAFF	TGTGCCAGCAGTCAATCACGGGGGACTGAAGCTTTCTTT
TRBV19	.	.	TRBJ2-1	CASQDELVGYNEQFF	TGTGCCAGTCAGGACGAGTTAGTAGGATACAATGAGCAGTTCTTC
TRBV7-2	.	few	TRBJ2-7	CASSSHYEQYF	TGTGCCAGCAGTTCACATTACGAGCAGTACTTC
TRBV2	TRBD1	few	TRBJ1-2	CASSGQGYGYTF	TGTGCCAGCAGCGGACAGGGCTATGGCTACACCTTC
TRBV19	.	many	TRBJ1-5	CASRQGLSNQPQHF	TGTGCCAGTAGGCAGGGGTTGAGCAATCAGCCCCAGCATTTT
TRBV7-9	TRBD2	.	TRBJ2-5	CASRPTSGRQETQYF	TGTGCCAGCAGACCGACTAGCGGGCGACAAGAGACCCAGTACTTC
TRBV27	.	few	TRBJ2-5	CASSLYGKKGETQYF	TGTGCCAGCAGTTTATATGGCAAGAAGGGGGAGACCCAGTACTTC
TRBV30	.	many	TRBJ1-1	CAWSDGQIEAFF	TGTGCCTGGAGTGACGGACAGATTGAAGCTTTCTTT
TRBV9	.	many	TRBJ2-1	CASSVGYNEQFF	TGTGCCAGCAGCGTAGGCTACAATGAGCAGTTCTTC
TRBV25-1	.	.	TRBJ1-1	CASSEFDRTNTEAFF	TGTGCCAGCAGTGAATTTGACAGAACGAACACTGAAGCTTTCTTT
TRBV12-3/TRBV12-4	.	.	TRBJ2-7	CASSLAEYEQYF	TGTGCCAGCAGTTTAGCGGAATACGAGCAGTACTTC
TRBV25-1	TRBD2	many	TRBJ2-5	CASSTREAGGETQYF	TGTGCCAGCAGCACCAGAGAAGCGGGAGGAGAGACCCAGTACTTC
TRBV29-1	TRBD1	many	TRBJ2-7	CSAEGQGTYEQYF	TGCAGCGCTGAGGGACAGGGAACCTACGAGCAGTACTTC
TRBV10-3	.	.	TRBJ2-1	CAISGTENNEQFF	TGTGCCATCAGTGGGACCGAGAACAATGAGCAGTTCTTC
TRBV2	.	.	TRBJ2-7	CASTLELTYEQYF	TGTGCCAGCACCCTGGAGTTAACCTACGAGCAGTACTTC
TRBV10-3	.	few	TRBJ2-3	CAISGQGTDTQYF	TGTGCCATCAGTGGCCAGGGGACAGATACGCAGTATTTT
TRBV7-9	TRBD1	.	TRBJ1-5	CASSSTGWNQPQHF	TGTGCCAGCAGCTCGACAGGGTGGAATCAGCCCCAGCATTTT
TRBV7-2	.	.	TRBJ2-3	CASSLSGGWDTQYF	TGTGCCAGCAGCTTGTCGGGGGGCTGGGATACGCAGTATTTT
TRBV7-9	TRBD2	many	TRBJ2-1	CASSGSGRSYNEQFF	TGTGCCAGCAGCGGTAGCGGGAGATCCTACAATGAGCAGTTCTTC
TRBV7-3	.	few	TRBJ2-2	CASSLNTGGELFF	TGTGCCAGCAGCTTAAATACCGGCGGGGAGCTGTTTTTT
TRBV3-1	.	.	TRBJ2-7	CASSPHPVTPASVEQYF	TGTGCCAGCAGCCCGCACCCGGTAACACCAGCATCCGTCGAGCAGTACTTC
TRBV4-2	.	many	TRBJ2-3	CASSGSRDHAKADTQYF	TGTGCCAGCAGCGGATCCCGGGACCACGCAAAGGCAGATACGCAGTATTTT
TRBV20-1	.	.	TRBJ2-5	CSAPRGAVGETQYF	TGCAGTGCTCCACGGGGGGCGGTCGGTGAGACCCAGTACTTC
TRBV24-1	.	.	TRBJ2-3	CATSDLITGFGGDTQYF	TGTGCCACCAGTGATTTGATAACGGGATTCGGTGGAGATACGCAGTATTTT
TRBV7-6	.	.	TRBJ2-7	CASSLGGGGGHEQYF	TGTGCCAGCAGCTTAGGTGGAGGTGGCGGCCACGAGCAGTACTTC
TRBV19	TRBD1	.	TRBJ2-7	CASSSIHDRGYEQYF	TGTGCCAGTAGTAGCATTCACGACAGGGGCTACGAGCAGTACTTC
TRBV9	.	.	TRBJ2-5	CASSPNSQGVRETQYF	TGTGCCAGCAGCCCCAACTCCCAGGGAGTGCGAGAGACCCAGTACTTC
TRBV4-3	.	many	TRBJ2-2	CASSQAGEGGELFF	TGCGCCAGCAGCCAGGCAGGGGAAGGCGGGGAGCTGTTTTTT
TRBV25-1	.	few	TRBJ2-3	CARQYPGTDGTDTQYF	TGTGCCAGGCAATATCCTGGGACTGACGGAACAGATACGCAGTATTTT
TRBV7-9	.	many	TRBJ2-3	CASSLYGQGRFTDTQYF	TGTGCCAGCAGCTTATATGGCCAGGGGAGATTCACAGATACGCAGTATTTT
TRBV19	TRBD1	few	TRBJ2-7	CASSPGQVTYEQYF	TGTGCCAGTAGTCCCGGACAGGTAACCTACGAGCAGTACTTC
TRBV9	.	many	TRBJ1-6	CASSGANSPLHF	TGTGCCAGCAGCGGGGCGAATTCACCCCTCCACTTT
TRBV20-1	TRBD1	.	TRBJ1-1	CSGTGGGNTEAFF	TGCAGTGGGACAGGGGGCGGGAACACTGAAGCTTTCTTT
TRBV10-3	TRBD2	.	TRBJ2-1	CASETSAQRSSYNEQFF	TGTGCCAGCGAGACTAGCGCCCAAAGAAGCTCCTACAATGAGCAGTTCTTC
TRBV12-3/TRBV12-4	TRBD1	many	TRBJ2-1	CASSPPDRERSFF	TGTGCCAGCAGTCCCCCCGACAGGGAGAGGAGCTTCTTC
TRBV27	.	many	TRBJ1-5	CASSLQGNQPQHF	TGTGCCAGCAGTCTCCAGGGAAATCAGCCCCAGCATTTT
TRBV15	TRBD1	.	TRBJ1-1	CATSVRQGGTEAFF	TGTGCCACCAGCGTACGACAGGGGGGGACTGAAGCTTTCTTT
TRBV9	TRBD1	many	TRBJ2-7	CASSPRDRASYEQYF	TGTGCCAGCAGCCCCCGGGACAGGGCCTCCTACGAGCAGTACTTC
TRBV13	.	many	TRBJ1-2	CASSPGTSDGYTF	TGTGCCAGCAGCCCCGGGACTTCAGATGGCTACACCTTC
TRBV10-3	.	few	TRBJ1-6	CATSRDRNNSPLHF	TGTGCCACCTCTCGCGACAGGAATAATTCACCCCTCCACTTT
TRBV7-8	.	many	TRBJ2-7	CASSSSGVQGGFYEQYF	TGTGCCAGCAGCTCGTCGGGGGTCCAGGGAGGATTCTACGAGCAGTACTTC
TRBV7-9	.	many	TRBJ2-7	CASSSPRTYEQYF	TGTGCCAGCAGCTCTCCTAGGACCTACGAGCAGTACTTC